The TCR beta chain under discussion was sequenced for a study of T cell repertoires in cytomegalovirus infection. About the study: It can be stated that public TCR beta signatures indicated CMV infection as well as a matching HLA type.

One entry per CDR3 protein results from TCRdb running MiXCR on the reads. This table holds about 460,000 distinct CDR3 sequences, approximately 10% found once. This clonotype has a count of ten or more. Its antigen is unidentified. V shed 3 bases and J 7 bases; nucleotides not matched to a gene: 7. The germline V gene has CDR1 ENHRY and CDR2 SYGVKD. This CDR3 contains 14 residues. Regarding the study as a whole: Across the ex vivo response, the dominant clonotypes were HLA-C-restricted CMV-specific TCR beta clonotypes.

The sample taken for sequencing was PBMCs. This TCR was sampled from a human donor in good health (CMV status not recorded). Some clones in this sample may be carry-over from other donors' samples. V and J are TRBV10-3 and TRBJ1-2; 8 nucleotides agree with TRBD1. The CDR3 nucleotides read TGTGCCATCAGTGATCGTGACAGGGGTGCTGGCTACACCTTC. This sequence encodes CAISDRDRGAGYTF.